One TCR beta chain is described in this entry. PCR amplification relied on 60 Vbeta primers (plus 13 Jbeta primers). The protocol was immunoSEQ multiplex PCR, while the TCRdb copy is restricted to in-frame clones and leaves out a portion. The repertoire holds roughly 120,000 clones, with about three quarters as singletons. Between the trimmed V and J ends, which lost 4 bases and 8 bases, there was a span of 15 bases. The length of the CDR3 is 13 residues. Germline V gives CDR1 SGHRS, CDR2 YFSETQ. The data originate from a study of cytomegalovirus exposure and HLA in healthy donors. The genes are TRBV5-1 and TRBJ1-2; D gene uncertain. Sequencing input: PBMCs. This receptor was obtained from an older woman in good health and CMV-seropositive. The CDR3 sequence: CASSPGSVAGYTF. In nucleotides, the CDR3 is TGCGCCAGCAGCCCCGGGAGTGTAGCCGGCTACACCTTC.